A single sample gave rise to the 8 T cell receptor beta chains below, sequenced in a study of blood T cells in healthy people across ages. It was with a sample-barcoded 5' primer and a J-beta primer mix that a second PCR of roughly 7 to 12 cycles was run. TCRdb passed the 5' RACE reads through MiXCR, listing each CDR3 protein once. The table has about 900,000 distinct CDR3 sequences, under 50% seen once. Sequencing was carried out using blood. These receptors were taken from a man aged 25-45 years in good health.

The sample holds one count of this clonotype. The chain links TRBV18 to TRBJ2-1; TRBD1 matches 11 bases. V lost 5 bases, J lost 3 bases, and 6 bases stayed unmatched. CDR1 and CDR2 from the germline V gene are KGHSH and LQKENI. The CDR3 consists of 16 residues. This chain's CDR3 is CASSSRTGGGYNEQFF. The CDR3 DNA reads as TGTGCCAGCTCATCGCGGACAGGGGGCGGCTACAATGAGCAGTTCTTC. The whole variable domain, remainder taken from reference TRBV18 and TRBJ2-1, is NAGVMQNPRHLVRRRGQEARLRCSPMKGHSHVYWYRQLPEEGLKFMVYLQKENIIDESGMPKERFSAEFPKEGPSILRIQQVVRGDSAAYFCASSSRTGGGYNEQFFGPGTRLTVL.

This clonotype has a single count. The chain is built from TRBV30 and TRBJ1-1; possibly TRBD1 for D (5 bases). The germline gives CDR1 GTSNPN, CDR2 SVGIG (reference sequence). This CDR3 has 10 amino acids. The CDR3 DNA is TGTGCACTTAGACAGTCCGAAGCTTTCTTT. It is translated as CALRQSEAFF.

The chain couples TRBV9 to TRBJ2-3, with TRBD2 matching over 8 bases. V shed 4 bases and J 5 bases; nucleotides not matched to a gene: 9. Germline V gene data show CDR1 as SGDLS and CDR2 as YYNGEE. The CDR3 sequence is 15 residues long. The CDR3 region is CASSPSREGLDTQYF. In DNA, the CDR3 is TGTGCCAGCAGCCCCTCCCGGGAGGGCCTAGATACGCAGTATTTT. Full variable domain (rest looked up from reference TRBV9 and TRBJ2-3): DSGVTQTPKHLITATGQRVTLRCSPRSGDLSVYWYQQSLDQGLQFLIQYYNGEERAKGNILERFSAQQFPDLHSELNLSSLELGDSALYFCASSPSREGLDTQYFGPGTRLTVL.

V and J are TRBV5-6 and TRBJ2-4; 13 bases align to TRBD2. Matching the DNA end better, TRBJ2-7 makes the J call doubtful. This CDR3 has 19 residues. Per germline, CDR1 SGHDT and CDR2 YYEEEE. This CDR3 is CASSQRTSGSPGSPYEQYF. The DNA for the CDR3 is TGTGCCAGCAGCCAGAGGACTAGCGGGAGCCCTGGCAGCCCTTACGAGCAGTACTTC.

Only a few counts were recorded for this clonotype. The V call is TRBV7-9, the J call TRBJ2-5; TRBD2 is a possible D gene (5 bases). This CDR3 comprises 12 residues. Germline-derived CDR1 and CDR2 are SEHNR and FQNEAQ (reference sequence). V dropped 10 bases and J dropped 11 bases, with 20 bases sitting between them. CDR3: CATAAPPGEQYF. The CDR3 region has the DNA TGTGCCACCGCAGCTCCTCCCGGGGAGCAGTACTTC.

The chain uses TRBV7-9 and TRBJ1-2, with D uncertain. The CDR3 length is 13 residues. V lost 6 bases to trimming and J lost 7 bases, with 15 bases between them. Germline-derived CDR1 and CDR2 are SEHNR and FQNEAQ (reference sequence). The CDR3 reads CASSTVGFTGYTF. CDR3 nucleotides: TGTGCCAGCAGTACGGTTGGGTTCACTGGCTACACCTTC. Full variable domain (remainder filled in from reference TRBV7-9 and TRBJ1-2): DTGVSQNPRHKITKRGQNVTFRCDPISEHNRLYWYRQTLGQGPEFLTYFQNEAQLEKSRLLSDRFSAERPKGSFSTLEIQRTEQGDSAMYLCASSTVGFTGYTFGSGTRLTVV.

The V call is TRBV12-3 or TRBV12-4, the J call TRBJ2-7; a weak D match, TRBD2 (6 bases). CDR3 size: 15 residues. V lost 5 bases to trimming and J lost 4 bases, with 18 bases between them. The CDR3 DNA sequence: TGTGCCAGCAGTCCCCGGGGAGCGGGCCTGTACGAGCAGTACTTC. Its translation is CASSPRGAGLYEQYF.

Only a few counts were recorded for this clonotype. V and J are TRBV7-3 and TRBJ2-1, with a possible D match to TRBD1 (5 bases). V was cut by 4 bases and J by 4 bases, with 14 bases left in between. CDR1 SGHTA and CDR2 FQGTGA come from the germline V gene. The CDR3 is 15 amino acids. The CDR3 nucleotides are TGTGCCAGCAGCTCGGAAGGGGAAGTTTACAATGAGCAGTTCTTC. The encoded protein is CASSSEGEVYNEQFF.